The next 24 T cell receptor beta chains were all read from a single sample in a study of early T cells in non-severe SARS-CoV-2 infection. TCRdb processed the 5' RACE reads anew with MiXCR; each CDR3 protein has one entry. The profile shows 26,000 or so distinct CDR3 sequences, approximately 4.1% of them singletons. Sequenced: whole blood. These receptors all stem from an adult who was a healthcare worker with PCR-confirmed SARS-CoV-2 infection or an uninfected control (not recorded which).

This clonotype showed up many times. The chain carries TRBV29-1 and TRBJ2-6; 8 bases are a match to TRBD1. In germline, CDR1 is SQVTM, CDR2 ANQGSEA. The CDR3 covers 14 residues. The ends lost 4 bases at V and 2 bases at J; junction bases unmatched: 1. DNA for the CDR3: TGCAGCGTTGCGGACAGGGCTGGGGCCAACGTCCTGACTTTC. It specifies CSVADRAGANVLTF.

This clonotype was counted between two and nine times. The V gene is TRBV20-1, the J gene TRBJ2-3; tentative D call: TRBD2 (5 bases). The CDR3 spans 16 residues. V was trimmed by 4 bases and J by 0 bases, leaving 17 bases between them. Germline assignment: CDR1 DFQATT and CDR2 SNEGSKA (reference sequence). CDR3 sequence reads: CSAIVYMGGSTDTQYF. The CDR3 region has the DNA TGCAGTGCTATCGTTTATATGGGCGGGAGCACAGATACGCAGTATTTT.

This clonotype was seen at least ten times. The chain employs TRBV20-1 and TRBJ1-1, with 7 bases identical to TRBD1. J gave up 3 bases and V 5 bases, and 3 bases lay outside the gene matches. Looked up from germline, CDR1 is DFQATT and CDR2 is SNEGSKA (reference sequence). The CDR3 contains 12 residues. CDR3 amino acids: CSAPRGDTEAFF. CDR3 nucleotide sequence: TGCAGTGCTCCCAGGGGGGACACTGAAGCTTTCTTT.

This clonotype was observed many times. V usage is TRBV24-1 and J usage is TRBJ2-6, with D unresolved. V was clipped by 4 bases and J by 4 bases, with 10 bases between them. Germline loops: CDR1 KGHDR, CDR2 SFDVKD. The CDR3 is made up of 15 amino acids. In nucleotides, the CDR3 is TGTGCCACCAGTGACCGAGGTTCCGGGGCCAACGTCCTGACTTTC. Translated: CATSDRGSGANVLTF.

This clonotype was detected many times. The CDR3 region has the DNA TGCAGTGCTCGTATAGCGGGAGTTCAGGAGACCCAGTACTTC. Amino acid sequence: CSARIAGVQETQYF. This chain connects TRBV20-1 to TRBJ2-5; 9 positions agree with TRBD2. This CDR3 comprises 14 residues. The germline V gene has CDR1 DFQATT and CDR2 SNEGSKA (reference sequence). The V gene end was trimmed by 5 bases and the J gene end by 5 bases; junction bases not matched to a gene: 9.

This clonotype was picked up a small number of times. V usage is TRBV12-3 or TRBV12-4 and J usage is TRBJ2-2; TRBD2 might be the D (6 bases). With 4 bases removed from V and 4 bases from J, the gap between germline ends came to 13 bases. This CDR3 is built from 15 residues. CDR3 loop: CASSYEGAGTGELFF. For the CDR3, the DNA is TGTGCCAGCAGTTACGAGGGAGCGGGCACCGGGGAGCTGTTTTTT.

About this clonotype itself: This clone may be a read error of a much larger clone one base away. This chain uses TRBV6-1 with TRBJ2-1; D not resolved. The germline CDR1 and CDR2 sequences are MNHNS and SASEGT. V shed 7 bases and J shed 15 bases, with 31 bases lying between them. The CDR3 covers 16 residues. CDR3 in amino acids: CASTPRVRLDLYNAFF. CDR3 sequence (DNA): TGTGCCAGCACCCCCCGAGTGAGACTCGATCTGTATAACGCGTTCTTC.

This clonotype was found many times. At one end the junction does not follow the germline gene, possibly because of a read error. The rearrangement joins TRBV7-9 to TRBJ1-1; D not certain. Germline V gene lookup returns CDR1 SEHNR and CDR2 FQNEAQ (reference sequence). The CDR3 spans 13 residues. CDR3 nucleotides: TGTGCCAGCAGCCCAGAGATTGACACAGAAGCTTTCTTT. This gives the protein CASSPEIDTEAFF.

Within the sample, this clonotype is medium-sized. The V gene is TRBV18, the J gene TRBJ1-1, with D possibly TRBD1 on 5 matching bases. The germline V gene encodes CDR1 KGHSH and CDR2 LQKENI. The CDR3 runs 12 residues. The ends were cut back, 5 bases at V and 1 base at J, with 5 bases in the middle. The CDR3 spells CASSGANTEAFF. The CDR3 DNA reads TGTGCCAGCTCAGGGGCGAACACTGAAGCTTTCTTT.

In its sample, this clonotype was seen many times. The J gene is TRBJ2-2, the V gene TRBV6-1; D is undetermined. In germline, CDR1 is MNHNS, CDR2 SASEGT. This CDR3 is built from 15 residues. Trimming cost V 10 bases and J 5 bases, with 20 bases left between them. The CDR3 DNA is TGTGCCACCTACATTAAACCCACACTTACCGGGGAGCTGTTTTTT. Translating it yields CATYIKPTLTGELFF.

The table lists this clonotype with many counts. This chain uses TRBV14 with TRBJ1-1; TRBD1 is a possible D gene (6 bases). CDR3 size: 13 residues. Deletions cut 0 bases from V and 4 bases from J, with 6 bases between. Germline V gene data show CDR1 as SGHDN and CDR2 as FVKESK. The CDR3 region is CASSQDRGTEAFF. The DNA for the CDR3 is TGTGCCAGCAGCCAAGACAGGGGCACTGAAGCTTTCTTT.

This sequence joins TRBV11-2 and TRBJ1-2, with a weak D call TRBD1 (6 bases). CDR3 length: 15 amino acids. Germline V gene sequence: CDR1 SGHAT, CDR2 FQNNGV. V was clipped by 7 bases and J by 0 bases, with 15 bases between them. The CDR3 spells CASTVGAGANYGYTF. The CDR3 DNA follows: TGTGCCAGCACCGTGGGGGCAGGAGCTAACTATGGCTACACCTTC.

This clonotype occurred many times. The genes are TRBV7-3 and TRBJ2-1; TRBD2 matches at 10 bases. V was clipped by 5 bases and J by 0 bases; unmatched bases: 4. The CDR3 extends over 16 amino acids. Germline V lookup: CDR1 SGHTA, CDR2 FQGTGA. The DNA for the CDR3 is TGTGCCAGCAGCACTAGCGGGACGCGCTCCTACAATGAGCAGTTCTTC. Protein product: CASSTSGTRSYNEQFF.

This clonotype was counted many times. The V gene is TRBV5-1, the J gene TRBJ1-6, with no clear D. Germline CDR1 reads SGHRS; CDR2 reads YFSETQ. The CDR3 sequence is 15 residues long. The V gene lost 0 bases and the J gene lost 7 bases, with 11 bases spanning the gap. The CDR3 is CASSLGQAKNSPLHF. The CDR3 nucleotides read TGCGCCAGCAGCTTGGGGCAGGCCAAAAATTCACCCCTCCACTTT.

This clonotype appeared many times. The chain uses TRBV5-8 and TRBJ1-1; D not certain. This CDR3 is 13 amino acids long. The germline gives CDR1 SGHTS, CDR2 YDEGEE. The V end was cut by 6 bases, the J end by 4 bases, with 13 bases between. In nucleotides, the CDR3 is TGTGCCAGCACGATTCTAAGGGTCACTGAAGCTTTCTTT. It is translated as CASTILRVTEAFF.

This clonotype was seen repeatedly, ten times or more. The chain links TRBV9 to TRBJ2-5, with a weak D call TRBD2 (6 bases). Germline assignment: CDR1 SGDLS and CDR2 YYNGEE. V was pared by 3 bases and J by 2 bases, with 17 bases between. The CDR3 consists of 16 residues. The CDR3 DNA reads TGTGCCAGCAGCGAGGCTCCCCGGGACTTTCAAGAGACCCAGTACTTC. As protein: CASSEAPRDFQETQYF.

The chain is built from TRBV19 and TRBJ2-2, with D possibly TRBD1 on 5 matching bases. This CDR3 comprises 19 residues. Trimming cost V 5 bases and J 7 bases, with 29 bases left between them. Per the germline V gene, CDR1 is LNHDA and CDR2 is SQIVND (reference sequence). The CDR3 DNA reads as TGTGCCAGTAGTCCCTACCCCCCCCCAGGGAAGACATTCCACGGGGAGCTGTTTTTT. It is translated as CASSPYPPPGKTFHGELFF.

In its sample, this clonotype was seen many times. The gene calls are TRBV9 and TRBJ1-1; TRBD1 matches 7 bases. The J segment lost 4 bases and the V segment lost 4 bases, leaving 4 bases of the junction unmatched. Germline V gene lookup returns CDR1 SGDLS and CDR2 YYNGEE. CDR3 length: 13 amino acids. The CDR3 DNA reads TGTGCCAGCAGCCGAACAGGGGTCACTGAAGCTTTCTTT. As protein: CASSRTGVTEAFF.

This clonotype was recorded at least ten times. This sequence joins TRBV29-1 and TRBJ2-1; tentatively, D is TRBD2 (6 bases). CDR1 is SQVTM and CDR2 is ANQGSEA in the germline V gene. CDR3 length: 13 residues. V was cut by 4 bases and J by 0 bases, with 7 bases left in between. In nucleotides, the CDR3 is TGCAGCGTTGCCGGGAGCTCCTACAATGAGCAGTTCTTC. Encoded protein: CSVAGSSYNEQFF.

This clonotype was seen repeatedly, ten times or more. In nucleotides, the CDR3 is TGTGCCAGCAGCTTTAGGACAGACTATGGCTACACCTTC. Translated: CASSFRTDYGYTF. V and J are TRBV7-2 and TRBJ1-2; D is possibly TRBD1 (6 bases). Germline CDR1 and CDR2: SGHTA and FQGNSA. The CDR3 totals 13 residues. V lost 3 bases and J 3 bases, leaving 8 bases between the germline ends.

This clonotype was recorded a few times. This chain joins TRBV2 and TRBJ2-4; tentatively, D is TRBD2 (6 bases). The length of the CDR3 is 12 residues. The germline CDR1 and CDR2 sequences are SNHLY and FYNNEI. V lost 11 bases and J 0 bases, leaving 8 bases between the germline ends. The CDR3 DNA reads as TGTGCCGGGGGACTAGCCAAAAACATTCAGTACTTC. Encoded protein: CAGGLAKNIQYF.

At least ten counts were recorded for this clonotype. V gene TRBV6-5 combines with J gene TRBJ1-1, with D uncertain. The ends were cut back, 0 bases at V and 0 bases at J, with 14 bases in the middle. CDR1 is MNHEY, CDR2 SVGAGI, per germline. The CDR3 runs to 17 residues. In nucleotides, the CDR3 is TGTGCCAGCAGTTACTCGATATGGGGAAAGGTGAACACTGAAGCTTTCTTT. It translates to CASSYSIWGKVNTEAFF.

This clonotype has at least ten counts. V gene TRBV7-6 combines with J gene TRBJ1-5; 7 nucleotides align to TRBD1. The junction had 14 bases not matched to a gene; V was cut back by 1 base and J by 5 bases. Germline V gene lookup returns CDR1 SGHVS and CDR2 FNYEAQ. CDR3 length: 18 amino acids. DNA of the CDR3: TGTGCCAGCAGCTTAGGAGGGGGCGACCTTTATATACATCAGCCCCAGCATTTT. Translation gives CASSLGGGDLYIHQPQHF.

This clonotype has at least ten counts. The chain recombines TRBV24-1 with TRBJ2-3; unclear D gene. The CDR3 consists of 15 residues. The germline V gene encodes CDR1 KGHDR and CDR2 SFDVKD. The V gene lost 3 bases and the J gene lost 0 bases, with 9 bases spanning the gap. The CDR3 DNA reads TGTGCCACCAGTGATCGAAAGGGCAGCACAGATACGCAGTATTTT. This gives the protein CATSDRKGSTDTQYF.